This TCR beta chain came from a study of T cell responses to AZD1222 COVID-19 vaccine. General observations from the study: At 160-218 and 743-854, vaccine-associated CD4 TCRs were dominant, and they spanned spike. Variant regions that are unmutated are reportedly the target of nearly half of spike-specific TCRs. Recipients of two AZD1222 doses showed rising Spike-specific TCR breadth and depth.

TCRdb's copy holds only in-frame clones and misses some; the assay was immunoSEQ multiplex PCR. The repertoire consists of 190,000 or so clones, with 93% occurring once and the leading ten covering more than 0.8%. Comments on this clone: The antigen is undetermined.

V lost 0 bases to trimming and J lost 5 bases, with 11 bases between them. CDR1 and CDR2 (germline): SGHRS, YFSETQ. The CDR3 loop spans 14 amino acids. The clonotype originates from an adult who received the AZD1222 COVID-19 vaccine. This material consisted of peripheral blood, taken 28 days after the second AZD1222 dose. The rearrangement uses TRBV5-1 and TRBJ1-1, with D possibly being TRBD1 (6 bases). The CDR3 loop is CASSLGQGLTEAFF. The CDR3 bases are TGCGCCAGCAGCTTGGGTCAGGGGTTGACTGAAGCTTTCTTT.